The 20 T cell receptor beta chains in this list originate from one sample, sequenced in a study of regulatory T cells in long-lasting Graves disease. Investigators prepared the TCR beta libraries by applying iRepertoire HTBI primers and Arm-PCR of CDR3 regions. TCRdb reanalysed the multiplex PCR reads using MiXCR and keeps one entry per CDR3 protein. The sample consists of over 350,000 distinct CDR3 sequences, about 20% of them appearing once. Sample time point: persistent/refractory GD, antithyroid drugs over 5 years with positive TRAb. With RNA extracted from PBMCs as input, the TCR library was made. Sequencing used peripheral blood mononuclear cells (PBMCs), obtained when the disease was refractory, from a patient treated with antithyroid drugs. The source is a female donor with Graves disease.

This clonotype has just a few counts. The rearrangement joins TRBV29-1 to TRBJ1-3, with D possibly TRBD1 on 5 matching bases. Germline assignment: CDR1 SQVTM and CDR2 ANQGSEA. V was pared by 7 bases and J by 6 bases, with 19 bases between. CDR3 length equals 14 residues. The CDR3 sequence: CSAAPTGGVNTIYF. The CDR3 bases are TGCAGCGCCGCTCCCACAGGCGGTGTAAACACCATATATTTT.

This clonotype was counted ten times or more. J is TRBJ2-7 and V is TRBV19; 9 nucleotides agree with TRBD2. Trimming at V came to 2 bases and at J to 0 bases, leaving 5 bases not matched to a gene. Germline CDR1 is LNHDA and CDR2 is SQIVND (reference sequence). The CDR3 covers 16 residues. The CDR3 loop is CASSILAGASSYEQYF. The DNA of the CDR3 is TGTGCCAGTAGTATATTAGCGGGAGCATCCTCCTACGAGCAGTACTTC.

This clonotype was seen only a few times. The J gene is TRBJ2-1, the V gene TRBV10-3, with 10 bases fitting TRBD2. Germline lookup yields CDR1 ENHRY and CDR2 SYGVKD. V lost 10 bases, J lost 7 bases, and 7 bases stayed unmatched. The CDR3 extends over 13 amino acids. CDR3 amino acids: CATLAGAGNEQFF. For the CDR3, the DNA is TGTGCCACCCTAGCGGGAGCTGGGAATGAGCAGTTCTTC.

Concerning this clonotype: One junction end does not reproduce the germline sequence, and a read error may be involved. The genes are TRBV27 and TRBJ2-6; 9 bases map to TRBD1. Germline lookup yields CDR1 MNHEY and CDR2 SMNVEV (reference sequence). The CDR3 loop spans 15 amino acids. The CDR3 nucleotides are TGTGCCAGCAGTATACAGGGGGCTGGGGCCAACGTCCTGGCTTTC. Translating it yields CASSIQGAGANVLAF.

The V and J genes are TRBV9 and TRBJ2-7; D is tentatively TRBD1 or TRBD2 (5 bases each). This CDR3 region has 15 residues. V was pared by 4 bases and J by 5 bases, with 19 bases between. Germline CDR1 SGDLS, CDR2 YYNGEE. Here the CDR3 DNA reads TGTGCCAGCAGCTCCTCAGAGGGGCGCGACGACGAGCAGTACTTC. Translation gives CASSSSEGRDDEQYF.

This clonotype has ten or more counts. This rearrangement joins TRBV7-2 to TRBJ1-6; TRBD1 matches at 9 bases. Unmatched junction bases numbered 6, after V lost 3 bases and J lost 12 bases. CDR1 is SGHTA, CDR2 FQGNSA, per germline. This CDR3 comprises 14 residues. The CDR3 loop reads CASSLPGQGRPLHF. The CDR3 bases are TGTGCCAGCAGCTTGCCGGGACAGGGTCGACCCCTCCACTTT.

This clonotype has a count of ten or more. The V call is TRBV11-1, the J call TRBJ1-2, with 8 nucleotides matching TRBD1. This CDR3 is built from 16 residues. The trim removed 8 bases at V and 2 bases at J, leaving 13 bases unmatched. Germline V gene lookup returns CDR1 SGHAT and CDR2 FQDESV (reference sequence). The CDR3 protein is CASGVTGTGGNYGYTF. The DNA of the CDR3 is TGTGCCAGCGGAGTGACCGGGACAGGAGGAAACTATGGCTACACCTTC.

This chain uses TRBV20-1 with TRBJ1-6; tentatively, D is TRBD1 (6 bases). V lost 2 bases to trimming and J lost 0 bases, with 8 bases between them. CDR3 size: 15 residues. Germline CDR1 DFQATT, CDR2 SNEGSKA (reference sequence). CDR3 sequence reads: CSARKDSSYNSPLHF. The CDR3 coding sequence is TGCAGTGCTAGAAAGGACAGCTCCTATAATTCACCCCTCCACTTT.

This clonotype was counted a few times. The chain joins TRBV6-2 or TRBV6-3 to TRBJ2-7; 9 positions match TRBD2. J gave up 0 bases and V 6 bases, and 3 bases lay outside the gene matches. The CDR3 totals 14 residues. Germline CDR1 reads MNHEY; CDR2 reads SVGEGT. DNA for the CDR3: TGTGCCAGCAGAATAGCGGGAGCCTCCTACGAGCAGTACTTC. Its translation is CASRIAGASYEQYF.

This clonotype was recorded at least ten times. The chain has TRBV6-9 and TRBJ1-2; TRBD1 matches 9 bases. This CDR3 comprises 14 residues. The trim removed 4 bases at V and 4 bases at J, leaving 4 bases unmatched. CDR1 MNHGY and CDR2 SVAAGI come from the germline V gene. Here the CDR3 reads CASSLGQGLYGYTF. For the CDR3, the DNA is TGTGCCAGCAGTTTGGGACAGGGACTCTATGGCTACACCTTC.

This clonotype has a count of ten or more. The chain carries TRBV2 and TRBJ1-2; tentative D call: TRBD1 (5 bases). Germline CDR1 SNHLY, CDR2 FYNNEI. The length of the CDR3 is 13 residues. Trimming cost V 7 bases and J 2 bases, with 11 bases left between them. CDR3 DNA: TGTGCCAGCACTCCCGGGACGAACTATGGCTACACCTTC. This sequence encodes CASTPGTNYGYTF.

With regard to this clonotype: A far larger clone is a single base away, which makes a read error likely. This chain uses TRBV27 with TRBJ1-1, with 7 nucleotides matching TRBD1. The V segment lost 1 base and the J segment 6 bases; nucleotides outside the gene matches: 8. The length of the CDR3 is 15 residues. In germline, CDR1 is MNHEY, CDR2 SMNVEV (reference sequence). The chain's CDR3 is CASSLWRQGVAEAFF. CDR3 DNA: TGTGCCAGCAGTTTATGGCGACAGGGAGTGGCTGAAGCTTTCTTT.

This clonotype came up many times. The rearrangement links TRBV28 to TRBJ2-5; TRBD2 matches at 9 bases. Germline assignment: CDR1 MDHEN and CDR2 SYDVKM. CDR3 length equals 15 residues. The V gene end was trimmed by 6 bases and the J gene end by 5 bases; junction bases not matched to a gene: 10. The CDR3 is CASSRNAGGPETQYF. As DNA, the CDR3 is TGTGCCAGCAGCCGCAATGCGGGAGGGCCGGAGACCCAGTACTTC.

This clonotype has ten or more counts. CDR3 in amino acids: CAIPLRGEPYEQYF. The CDR3 DNA reads as TGTGCCATACCCTTAAGGGGGGAGCCGTACGAGCAGTACTTC. The genes are TRBV10-3 and TRBJ2-7; D is tentatively TRBD1 or TRBD2 (6 bases each). The CDR3 loop spans 14 amino acids. The germline V gene encodes CDR1 ENHRY and CDR2 SYGVKD. V gave up 9 bases and J gave up 4 bases, with 19 bases separating them.

This clonotype was seen many times. The V and J genes are TRBV28 and TRBJ1-5; maybe TRBD1 (5 bases). Germline V gene data show CDR1 as MDHEN and CDR2 as SYDVKM. CDR3 length equals 16 residues. Trimming shortened V by 8 bases and J by 5 bases, and 22 bases separated the two germline ends. CDR3 coding DNA: TGTGCCAGCCTTCACCTGGGGCAGGGTCAGGATCAGCCCCAGCATTTT. This gives the protein CASLHLGQGQDQPQHF.

The rearrangement uses TRBV5-1 and TRBJ1-1, with TRBD1 matching 10 bases. Per germline, CDR1 SGHRS and CDR2 YFSETQ. V was pared by 3 bases and J by 2 bases, with 7 bases of the junction left unmatched. This CDR3 is built from 16 residues. CDR3 nucleotide sequence: TGCGCCAGCAGCTACACGACAGGGGGCTTAAACACTGAAGCTTTCTTT. It codes for CASSYTTGGLNTEAFF.

In this sample, this clonotype turned up many times. V gene TRBV7-2 combines with J gene TRBJ1-5, with D perhaps matching TRBD1 (6 bases). V gave up 2 bases and J gave up 0 bases, with 20 bases separating them. Germline lookup yields CDR1 SGHTA and CDR2 FQGNSA. The CDR3 totals 19 residues. CDR3 sequence: CASSLSIPGTPYSNQPQHF. CDR3 in DNA: TGTGCCAGCAGCTTATCCATCCCCGGGACACCTTATAGCAATCAGCCCCAGCATTTT.

This chain links TRBV15 with TRBJ2-5; tentatively, D is TRBD1 (5 bases). CDR1 and CDR2 from the germline V gene are LNHNV and YYDKDF (reference sequence). Trimming left V 4 bases short and J 5 bases short, with 8 bases between. This CDR3 contains 12 residues. The CDR3 protein is CATSTHRETQYF. The CDR3 DNA follows: TGTGCCACCAGCACCCACAGGGAGACCCAGTACTTC.

This clonotype was seen many times. The chain is built from TRBV28 and TRBJ1-5, with unresolved D. The CDR3 has 15 amino acids. The V end lost 5 bases, the J end lost 6 bases, and 17 bases lay between the germline ends. The germline V gene has CDR1 MDHEN and CDR2 SYDVKM. The CDR3 DNA follows: TGTGCCAGCAGTCCCAATCGGATATCGACTCAGCCCCAGCATTTT. Protein product: CASSPNRISTQPQHF. Based on the CDR3 plus reference TRBV28 and TRBJ1-5, the full variable domain is DVKVTQSSRYLVKRTGEKVFLECVQDMDHENMFWYRQDPGLGLRLIYFSYDVKMKEKGDIPEGYSVSREKKERFSLILESASTNQTSMYLCASSPNRISTQPQHFGDGTRLSIL.

This clonotype has only a few counts. This chain links TRBV4-1 with TRBJ2-7, with 12 bases lining up with TRBD2. CDR1 is MGHRA and CDR2 is YSYEKL in the germline V gene. J was trimmed by 1 base and V by 2 bases; bases with no gene match: 6. CDR3 length: 17 amino acids. CDR3 sequence reads: CASSQLPLAGGSYEQYF. Here the CDR3 DNA reads TGCGCCAGCAGCCAACTACCACTAGCGGGGGGTTCCTACGAGCAGTACTTC.